This entry lists 12 T cell receptor beta chains sequenced from one sample in a study of blood T cell repertoires in COVID-19. This table comes from immunoSEQ multiplex PCR, and its TCRdb copy is limited to in-frame clones, with some not included. The table includes approximately 200,000 clones, around 87% detected once. Sequenced: peripheral blood. The receptors come from a woman under 40 with active or convalescent COVID-19.

The V and J genes are TRBV5-1 and TRBJ2-5; TRBD1 might be the D (6 bases). CDR1 is SGHRS and CDR2 is YFSETQ in the germline V gene. The CDR3 extends over 16 amino acids. V lost 5 bases and J lost 5, with 22 bases in between. The DNA for the CDR3 is TGCGCCAGCAGACCTACCGACAGGTGGAACGGGGAGACCCAGTACTTC. It specifies CASRPTDRWNGETQYF.

This clone was counted many times. The chain recombines TRBV4-1 with TRBJ1-2, with D tentatively TRBD1 (6 bases). This CDR3 contains 16 residues. V was clipped by 0 bases and J by 4 bases, with 15 bases between them. The V gene's germline CDR1 is MGHRA and CDR2 YSYEKL. CDR3: CASSQDQIGQIYGYTF. CDR3 DNA sequence: TGCGCCAGCAGCCAAGACCAAATAGGACAGATCTATGGCTACACCTTC.

CDR3 region: CASSPYRGNTEAFF. The DNA of the CDR3 is TGTGCCAGCAGTCCCTACAGGGGAAACACTGAAGCTTTCTTT. This chain uses TRBV6-5 with TRBJ1-1; 7 bases match TRBD1. The length of the CDR3 is 14 residues. The ends lost 5 bases at V and 2 bases at J; junction bases unmatched: 5. Per the germline V gene, CDR1 is MNHEY and CDR2 is SVGAGI.

This clone has only one observation. The chain recombines TRBV18 with TRBJ2-7; 16 bases line up with TRBD2. Germline V gene data show CDR1 as KGHSH and CDR2 as LQKENI. The CDR3 extends over 16 amino acids. Losses at the gene ends were 4 bases for V and 4 bases for J; bases not matched to a gene: 4. The CDR3 nucleotides are TGTGCCAGCTCACAGGGACTAGCGGGAGGGCCTTACGAGCAGTACTTC. Amino acid sequence: CASSQGLAGGPYEQYF.

V and J are TRBV6-5 and TRBJ1-4; D might be TRBD1 (6 bases). Germline V lookup: CDR1 MNHEY, CDR2 SVGAGI. The length of the CDR3 is 14 residues. Trimming removed 4 bases from V and 8 bases from J, with 14 bases in between. DNA for the CDR3: TGTGCCAGCAGTTTGACCCCCAGGGGAGAAAAACTGTTTTTT. Its protein is CASSLTPRGEKLFF.

The chain recombines TRBV19 with TRBJ2-3, with TRBD2 as a possible D gene (5 bases). Germline CDR1 is LNHDA and CDR2 is SQIVND (reference sequence). The V gene lost 0 bases and the J gene lost 1 base, with 20 bases spanning the gap. This CDR3 region has 19 residues. As DNA, the CDR3 is TGTGCCAGTAGTATAGATGGGGTATTTAGGCCGGAGGGCACAGATACGCAGTATTTT. Translated: CASSIDGVFRPEGTDTQYF.

This chain uses TRBV11-2 with TRBJ2-5; 8 bases align to TRBD2. The CDR3 consists of 16 residues. The trim removed 3 bases at V and 5 bases at J, leaving 11 bases unmatched. Germline values: CDR1 SGHAT, CDR2 FQNNGV. CDR3 bases: TGTGCCAGCAGCTTGACTAGCGTGTCAGCCCGGGAGACCCAGTACTTC. Its protein product is CASSLTSVSARETQYF.

This clone was counted between two and nine times. The chain employs TRBV6-1 and TRBJ1-6; 8 nucleotides match TRBD1. Per the germline V gene, CDR1 is MNHNS and CDR2 is SASEGT. The V gene end was trimmed by 1 base and the J gene end by 14 bases; junction bases not matched to a gene: 4. This CDR3 is built from 13 residues. The CDR3 region has the DNA TGTGCCAGCAGTGAAGAGACAGGGGTAACCCTCCACTTT. Residues: CASSEETGVTLHF.

The chain uses TRBV21-1 and TRBJ1-2; the D call in the table, TRBD1, was not verified against the DNA. TRBV21-1 is a pseudogene locus. This CDR3 contains 13 residues. The CDR3 protein is CASREDRGYGYTF. In DNA form, the CDR3 reads TGTGCCAGCAGAGAGGACAGGGGTTATGGCTACACCTTC.

The chain recombines TRBV9 with TRBJ2-2; D unresolved. Trimming removed 4 bases from V and 4 bases from J, with 8 bases in between. Germline lookup yields CDR1 SGDLS and CDR2 YYNGEE. There are 13 residues in the CDR3. The CDR3 DNA reads TGTGCCAGCAGCCTCGGAGTCACCGGGGAGCTGTTTTTT. Translated, it gives CASSLGVTGELFF. The full variable domain, rest sourced from reference TRBV9 and TRBJ2-2, is DSGVTQTPKHLITATGQRVTLRCSPRSGDLSVYWYQQSLDQGLQFLIQYYNGEERAKGNILERFSAQQFPDLHSELNLSSLELGDSALYFCASSLGVTGELFFGEGSRLTVL.

The sample holds a few counts of this clone. J is TRBJ2-2 and V is TRBV27; a possible D gene is TRBD1 (6 bases). The CDR3 is 14 amino acids. The germline gives CDR1 MNHEY, CDR2 SMNVEV (reference sequence). V was shortened by 10 bases and J by 0 bases, with 12 bases between the two germline ends. CDR3 sequence (DNA): TGTGCCACCAAAAGGACAGCGAACACCGGGGAGCTGTTTTTT. Protein sequence: CATKRTANTGELFF.

The gene calls are TRBV7-6 and TRBJ1-1, with 10 bases matching TRBD1. The trim removed 7 bases at V and 4 bases at J, leaving 3 bases unmatched. The CDR3 covers 13 residues. Germline lookup yields CDR1 SGHVS and CDR2 FNYEAQ. The CDR3 region has the DNA TGTGCCAGCACGCGGACAGGGGGCACTGAAGCTTTCTTT. Its protein product is CASTRTGGTEAFF.